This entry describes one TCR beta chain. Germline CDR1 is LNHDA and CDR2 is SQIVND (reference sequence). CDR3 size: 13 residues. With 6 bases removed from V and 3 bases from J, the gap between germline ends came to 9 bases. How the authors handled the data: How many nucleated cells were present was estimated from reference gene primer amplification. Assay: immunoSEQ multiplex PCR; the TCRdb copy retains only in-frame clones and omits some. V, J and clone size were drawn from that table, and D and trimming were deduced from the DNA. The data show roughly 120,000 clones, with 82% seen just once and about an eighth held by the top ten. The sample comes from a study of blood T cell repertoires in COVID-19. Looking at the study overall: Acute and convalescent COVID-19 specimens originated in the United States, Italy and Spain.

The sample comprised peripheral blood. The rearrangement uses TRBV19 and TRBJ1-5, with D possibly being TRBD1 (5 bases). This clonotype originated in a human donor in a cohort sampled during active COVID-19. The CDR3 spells CASSVQDNQPQHF. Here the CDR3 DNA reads TGTGCCAGTAGCGTACAGGACAATCAGCCCCAGCATTTT. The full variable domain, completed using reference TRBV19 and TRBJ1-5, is DGGITQSPKYLFRKEGQNVTLSCEQNLNHDAMYWYRQDPGQGLRLIYYSQIVNDFQKGDIAEGYSVSREKKESFPLTVTSAQKNPTAFYLCASSVQDNQPQHFGDGTRLSIL.